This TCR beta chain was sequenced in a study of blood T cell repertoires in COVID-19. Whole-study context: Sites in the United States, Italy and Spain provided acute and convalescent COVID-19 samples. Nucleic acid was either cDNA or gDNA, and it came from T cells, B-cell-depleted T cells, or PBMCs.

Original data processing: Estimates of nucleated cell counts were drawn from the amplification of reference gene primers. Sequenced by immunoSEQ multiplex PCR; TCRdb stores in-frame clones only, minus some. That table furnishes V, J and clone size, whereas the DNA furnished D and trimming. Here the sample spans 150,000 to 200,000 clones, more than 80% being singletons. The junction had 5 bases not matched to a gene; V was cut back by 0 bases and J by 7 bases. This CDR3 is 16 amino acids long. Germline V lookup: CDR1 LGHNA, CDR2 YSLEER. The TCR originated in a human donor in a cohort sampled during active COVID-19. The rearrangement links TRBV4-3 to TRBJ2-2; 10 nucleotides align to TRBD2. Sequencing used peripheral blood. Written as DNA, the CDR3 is TGCGCCAGCAGCCAAGACCAGCGGGGGGGTATCGGGGAGCTGTTTTTT. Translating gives CASSQDQRGGIGELFF.